This T cell receptor (beta chain) was documented in a study of long-term antiretroviral therapy in people with HIV (dated 2022 in TCRdb). Regarding the research as a whole: The earliest samples were collected about a decade before the 2015 WHO recommendation for immediate ART, when ART was typically delayed until CD4 counts fell. Whether ART initiation and durable HIV suppression were associated with changes in peripheral blood TRB repertoire composition and diversity was tested in a retrospective serial study. Of the roughly 30 participants with HIV, more than 10 were female. The cohort contributed about 180 cryopreserved PBMC samples from around 33 adults with confirmed HIV infection, collected serially over a mean of about 6 years (range 1-12). No cross-contamination during QIAcube processing was seen in test extractions of a monoclonal T-cell line run alongside around 30 polyclonal samples.

The immunoSEQ hsTCRB v3.0 assay was used at survey level resolution to sequence the TRB variable region. The targeted TRB sequencing depth was roughly 40,000-50,000 T-cell genomes per sample. Pooled TRB libraries were sequenced on an Illumina MiSeq with a v3 150-cycle kit. Per the authors' processing: Analysis of repertoires was carried out in R inside a reproducible Nextflow workflow spanning QC, data transformation and analysis. LymphoSeq2, an R package for AIRR-Seq data exploration, was used to implement custom analyses. A handful of samples that produced fewer than 5000 total TRB sequences were removed, so 150 to 200 HIV repertoires were analyzed. Of the roughly 180 retained HIV repertoires, about 60 were collected before and more than 120 after ART initiation. Repertoires were downsampled to 5000 TRB nucleotide sequences, with summary statistics averaged over 100 downsampling iterations. Only TRB sequences with CDR3 regions of at least seven amino acids were retained for analysis. Diversity was assessed using a clonality score derived from Shannon entropy and using the Gini coefficient. In the repertoire networks, any two of the top 5000 CDR3 amino acid sequences were connected whenever the two sequences differed by an edit distance of one. For TRB CDR3 amino acid sequences, GLIPH2 was used to predict antigen specificity groups and MHC restriction. Known CMV, EBV, HIV or tissue antigen associations were flagged by matching CDR3 amino acid sequences against VDJdb and McPAS-TCR. Pre-ART, post-ART and control groups were compared with Wilcoxon signed-rank tests and Holm-Bonferroni correction. TCRdb's version of the immuneACCESS table is confined to in-frame rearrangements and falls short of the full clone set. An unresolved V gene accounts for under half of the shortfall where checked; the remainder is of unknown origin. Clonal size and the V and J genes are those of that table, whereas D and trimming came from the DNA. The sample records 20,000 to 25,000 clones, roughly 84% of which are singletons. 15% to 20% of the sample is taken by the ten largest.

Details on this clone: This receptor's antigen is unknown. No base quality values were provided; no much bigger clone lies one nucleotide off.

Participants were included only if at least one PBMC sample before ART initiation and at least two post-ART samples were available. Treatment was received in the United States of America by all participants with HIV. Before DNA extraction, cryopreserved samples containing about 0.95-10 million PBMC were thawed and washed. At the time of the earliest PBMC sample, participants with HIV were aged between roughly 23 and 60 years. PBMC samples were contributed by each participant from 1-4 timepoints before ART initiation and 2-8 timepoints after ART initiation, with a median of 7 samples. Serial HIV viral load, CD4+ T-cell count, ART history and demographic data were obtained for every participant. Genomic DNA was extracted from unsorted PBMC with a Qiagen kit on a QIAcube, with processing performed in batches of 12 samples. Paper-wide results and their limitations: Because pre-ART samples had limited cell numbers, unsorted PBMC were profiled rather than sorted CD4+ and CD8+ T cells. Starting ART was linked to a significant rise in TRB diversity, yet even with long-term ART the diversity remained significantly lower than in transplant donor controls. CDR3 length ranges in HIV repertoires were narrower than in controls, and network structure suggested an antigen-experienced repertoire with only a slight naive shift after ART. Expanded TRB clones identified before ART initiation dominated the repertoire across all time points, though the dominance fluctuated and decreased in many PLHIV after ART. The samples span the years 2004 to 2017, and the ART regimens used may be less effective than current regimens. Inferences about post-ART repertoire changes are limited because no data were available on ART adherence, viral resistance or therapy changes. Because PBMC availability was limited, only the TCR beta chain was sequenced, with no alpha chain pairing.

The CDR3 goes from the cysteine to the phenylalanine over 16 residues. The CDR3 DNA has 48 bases and is translated from base 1. The germline V gene (reference sequence) gives CDR1 as SGHNT and CDR2 as YYREEE. Trimming removed 4 bases from V and 8 bases from J, leaving 21 bases between the germline ends. This TCR was recovered from a man aged 18-30 years with HIV. The specimen was unsorted PBMCs, collected 0.1 years before starting antiretroviral therapy. The sequence is built from TRBV5-4 and TRBJ1-4; the D segment could be TRBD1, given 6 matching bases. The nucleotides are TGTGCCAGCAGCACTGGACAGATTAAAGGTAGGGAAAAACTGTTTTTT. Translated, this is CASSTGQIKGREKLFF.